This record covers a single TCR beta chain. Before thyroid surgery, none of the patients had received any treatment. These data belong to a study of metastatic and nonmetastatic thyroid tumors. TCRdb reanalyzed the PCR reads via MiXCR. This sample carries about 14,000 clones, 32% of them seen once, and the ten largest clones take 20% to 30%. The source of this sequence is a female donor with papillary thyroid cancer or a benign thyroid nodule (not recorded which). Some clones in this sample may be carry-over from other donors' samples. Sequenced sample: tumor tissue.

CDR3 in DNA: TGCAGCGGTGGGGCGAACTATGGCTACACCTTC. This sequence encodes CSGGANYGYTF. This chain uses TRBV20-1 with TRBJ1-2; a possible D gene is TRBD1 (5 bases). The CDR3 contains 11 residues. Germline CDR1 reads DFQATT; CDR2 reads SNEGSKA (reference sequence).